The rows below give T cell receptor beta chains drawn from one sample of a study of identical twins. TCRdb itself ran the 5' RACE reads through MiXCR, one entry per CDR3 protein. The table has roughly 570,000 distinct CDR3 sequences, more than 9% seen once. Separately, the same data were catalogued under a study of yellow fever vaccine responses in identical twins.

The specimen sequenced was PBMCs. The receptor source for this set is a woman younger than 35 in good health. Both conserved end residues are part of each CDR3. Fields, in order: V gene, J gene, clone size, D gene, CDR3 DNA, CDR3 protein. A D gene is named only where the DNA matches it firmly. Clone size is stated in some rows and not others, as once, few, many or a class when expanded.

v_call: TRBV2
j_call: TRBJ1-1
clone_size: few
d_call: TRBD1
cdr3_nt: TGTGCCAGCAGGACAGGGTTGGACACTGAAGCTTTCTTT
cdr3_aa: CASRTGLDTEAFF

v_call: TRBV4-3
j_call: TRBJ2-7
clone_size: -
d_call: -
cdr3_nt: TGCGCCAGCAGCCAAGATAGCTTGCCAGGCGAGCAGTACTTC
cdr3_aa: CASSQDSLPGEQYF

v_call: TRBV4-2
j_call: TRBJ2-2
clone_size: few
d_call: TRBD2
cdr3_nt: TGTGCCAGCACTTCTCTAGCGGAAAAAAACACCGGGGAGCTGTTTTTT
cdr3_aa: CASTSLAEKNTGELFF

v_call: TRBV11-2
j_call: TRBJ2-5
clone_size: -
d_call: -
cdr3_nt: TGTGCCAGCAGCGTTCGGGCCGCCACTCAAGAGACCCAGTACTTC
cdr3_aa: CASSVRAATQETQYF

v_call: TRBV20-1
j_call: TRBJ2-7
clone_size: few
d_call: TRBD2
cdr3_nt: TGCAGTGCCCTGGGCGGCGGGAGCTACGAGCAGTACTTC
cdr3_aa: CSALGGGSYEQYF

v_call: TRBV4-2
j_call: TRBJ2-3
clone_size: -
d_call: -
cdr3_nt: TGTGCCAGCAGCCAAGCCCTAAGACCAGATACGCAGTATTTT
cdr3_aa: CASSQALRPDTQYF

v_call: TRBV12-3/TRBV12-4
j_call: TRBJ2-5
clone_size: -
d_call: -
cdr3_nt: TGTGCCAGCAGTTTTTTAGGTGGCGGGGGCGAGACCCAGTACTTC
cdr3_aa: CASSFLGGGGETQYF

v_call: TRBV20-1
j_call: TRBJ2-7
clone_size: many
d_call: -
cdr3_nt: TGCAGTGCTAGGCCCCCAGGCGTCTACGAGCAGTACTTC
cdr3_aa: CSARPPGVYEQYF

v_call: TRBV6-2/TRBV6-3
j_call: TRBJ2-7
clone_size: few
d_call: -
cdr3_nt: TGTGCCAGCAGCGGAGCGGGACAACCCTACGAGCAGTACTTC
cdr3_aa: CASSGAGQPYEQYF

v_call: TRBV28
j_call: TRBJ2-5
clone_size: many
d_call: -
cdr3_nt: TGTGCCAGCAGTTTGACTAGAAAAGAGACCCAGTACTTC
cdr3_aa: CASSLTRKETQYF

v_call: TRBV7-9
j_call: TRBJ2-7
clone_size: -
d_call: TRBD2
cdr3_nt: TGTGCCAGCAGCTTGGGAGGGAACTACTACGAGCAGTACTTC
cdr3_aa: CASSLGGNYYEQYF

v_call: TRBV7-9
j_call: TRBJ2-7
clone_size: many
d_call: -
cdr3_nt: TGTGCCAGCAGCTTAGCGCGGGGCAACTACGAGCAGTACTTC
cdr3_aa: CASSLARGNYEQYF

v_call: TRBV7-2
j_call: TRBJ2-7
clone_size: many
d_call: TRBD1
cdr3_nt: TGTGCCAGCAGCCGAAGGACAGGGGCGGACGAGCAGTACTTC
cdr3_aa: CASSRRTGADEQYF

v_call: TRBV12-3/TRBV12-4
j_call: TRBJ2-7
clone_size: many
d_call: -
cdr3_nt: TGTGCCAGCAGTTTTGTCCTCTACGAGCAGTACTTC
cdr3_aa: CASSFVLYEQYF

v_call: TRBV20-1
j_call: TRBJ1-5
clone_size: few
d_call: -
cdr3_nt: TGCAGTGCACCCCGGACGGCTCAAGGCGGGGTCAGCAATCAGCCCCAGCATTTT
cdr3_aa: CSAPRTAQGGVSNQPQHF

v_call: TRBV3-1
j_call: TRBJ1-1
clone_size: many
d_call: -
cdr3_nt: TGTGCCAGCAGCCAAGACGGACGGAGGAACACTGAAGCTTTCTTT
cdr3_aa: CASSQDGRRNTEAFF

v_call: TRBV20-1
j_call: TRBJ1-5
clone_size: many
d_call: -
cdr3_nt: TGCAGTGCTAGAGGAACGGGGGGCAATCAGCCCCAGCATTTT
cdr3_aa: CSARGTGGNQPQHF

v_call: TRBV12-3/TRBV12-4
j_call: TRBJ2-3
clone_size: many
d_call: -
cdr3_nt: TGTGCCAGCAGTTCCGGGCCGAGTGTAGCGCAGTATTTT
cdr3_aa: CASSSGPSVAQYF

v_call: TRBV2
j_call: TRBJ2-1
clone_size: -
d_call: -
cdr3_nt: TGTGCCAGCAGTGAACGTGACGGCTTTGAGCAGTTCTTC
cdr3_aa: CASSERDGFEQFF

v_call: TRBV14
j_call: TRBJ2-1
clone_size: -
d_call: TRBD2
cdr3_nt: TGTGCCAGCAGCCAAGGGGTAGCGGGGGGGCCGATAAATGAGCAGTTCTTC
cdr3_aa: CASSQGVAGGPINEQFF

v_call: TRBV18
j_call: TRBJ2-1
clone_size: -
d_call: TRBD2
cdr3_nt: TGTGCCAGCTCAGCAGCTAGCGGGAGGGATGAGCAGTTCTTC
cdr3_aa: CASSAASGRDEQFF

v_call: TRBV5-1
j_call: TRBJ2-7
clone_size: -
d_call: -
cdr3_nt: TGCGCCAGCAGGGTCCAGGGCGCCTCCTACGAGCAGTACTTC
cdr3_aa: CASRVQGASYEQYF

v_call: TRBV29-1
j_call: TRBJ2-5
clone_size: -
d_call: -
cdr3_nt: TGCAGCGTTGTTTGGGTACCAGAGACCCAGTACTTC
cdr3_aa: CSVVWVPETQYF

v_call: TRBV7-9
j_call: TRBJ2-6
clone_size: -
d_call: -
cdr3_nt: TGTGCCAGGTCCCCTGGGGCCAACGTCCTGACTTTC
cdr3_aa: CARSPGANVLTF

v_call: TRBV20-1
j_call: TRBJ2-3
clone_size: few
d_call: TRBD2
cdr3_nt: TGCAGTGCTAGAGATGTAGCGGGGAGCACAGATACGCAGTATTTT
cdr3_aa: CSARDVAGSTDTQYF

v_call: TRBV27
j_call: TRBJ2-3
clone_size: -
d_call: -
cdr3_nt: TGTGCCAGCAGTTTAATGGGACAAATGAATACGCAGTATTTT
cdr3_aa: CASSLMGQMNTQYF

v_call: TRBV5-1
j_call: TRBJ2-1
clone_size: -
d_call: TRBD2
cdr3_nt: TGCGCCAGCAGCCCCGGGACTAGCAGTCTCGATGAGCAGTTCTTC
cdr3_aa: CASSPGTSSLDEQFF

v_call: TRBV5-6
j_call: TRBJ1-2
clone_size: -
d_call: -
cdr3_nt: TGTGCCAGCAGTTCTGGAGGGCGCTATGGCTACACCTTC
cdr3_aa: CASSSGGRYGYTF

v_call: TRBV29-1
j_call: TRBJ1-1
clone_size: many
d_call: -
cdr3_nt: TGCAGCGTTGAAGATCGAGAGGGGCGAATCACTGAAGCTTTCTTT
cdr3_aa: CSVEDREGRITEAFF

v_call: TRBV12-3/TRBV12-4
j_call: TRBJ2-1
clone_size: -
d_call: -
cdr3_nt: TGTGCCAGCAGTTTTCCCCTCAATGAGCAGTTCTTC
cdr3_aa: CASSFPLNEQFF

v_call: TRBV28
j_call: TRBJ2-1
clone_size: many
d_call: TRBD2
cdr3_nt: TGTGCCAGCAGTTTTTGGACTAGCGGGAGGAATGAGCAGTTCTTC
cdr3_aa: CASSFWTSGRNEQFF

v_call: TRBV10-3
j_call: TRBJ2-5
clone_size: few
d_call: TRBD2
cdr3_nt: TGTGCCATCAGTGGGACTAGCGGGGGGGCCTATGAGACCCAGTACTTC
cdr3_aa: CAISGTSGGAYETQYF

v_call: TRBV18
j_call: TRBJ2-1
clone_size: few
d_call: TRBD2
cdr3_nt: TGTGCCAGCTCACCTTCTAGCGGAGACAATGAGCAGTTCTTC
cdr3_aa: CASSPSSGDNEQFF

v_call: TRBV5-5
j_call: TRBJ2-1
clone_size: -
d_call: -
cdr3_nt: TGTGCCAGCAGCTTGCAAGTAAAAACAGTCACCTTCAACAATGAGCAGTTCTTC
cdr3_aa: CASSLQVKTVTFNNEQFF

v_call: TRBV24-1
j_call: TRBJ1-1
clone_size: many
d_call: -
cdr3_nt: TGTGCCACCAGGGATTCTGGGACTGAAGCTTTCTTT
cdr3_aa: CATRDSGTEAFF

v_call: TRBV11-2
j_call: TRBJ1-1
clone_size: many
d_call: -
cdr3_nt: TGTGCCAGCAGCTCGTCCGGCCGGGCAGCTTTCTTT
cdr3_aa: CASSSSGRAAFF

v_call: TRBV27
j_call: TRBJ2-7
clone_size: few
d_call: -
cdr3_nt: TGTGCCAGCAGTCCCCAGGAAGGGGGCTACGAGCAGTACTTC
cdr3_aa: CASSPQEGGYEQYF

v_call: TRBV6-5
j_call: TRBJ2-1
clone_size: -
d_call: -
cdr3_nt: TGTGCCAGCAGTTCCGCATATTACAATGAGCAGTTCTTC
cdr3_aa: CASSSAYYNEQFF

v_call: TRBV20-1
j_call: TRBJ1-1
clone_size: few
d_call: TRBD1
cdr3_nt: TGCAGTGCTAGAGCCACGACAGGGGTCTTCGCTGAAGCTTTCTTT
cdr3_aa: CSARATTGVFAEAFF

v_call: TRBV20-1
j_call: TRBJ2-5
clone_size: few
d_call: -
cdr3_nt: TGCAGTGCTAGTTCTCAGGGTGGGGAGACCCAGTACTTC
cdr3_aa: CSASSQGGETQYF

v_call: TRBV27
j_call: TRBJ2-7
clone_size: many
d_call: TRBD1
cdr3_nt: TGTGCCAGCAAGGTGACAGGGTCCGACGAGCAGTACTTC
cdr3_aa: CASKVTGSDEQYF

v_call: TRBV12-3/TRBV12-4
j_call: TRBJ2-7
clone_size: -
d_call: -
cdr3_nt: TGTGCCAGCAGTTTGTTAGCGCGTCGGCGGGAGCAGTACTTC
cdr3_aa: CASSLLARRREQYF

v_call: TRBV5-6
j_call: TRBJ2-1
clone_size: few
d_call: -
cdr3_nt: TGTGCCAGCAGCTTCATAAGGGCCCTAGATGAGCAGTTCTTC
cdr3_aa: CASSFIRALDEQFF

v_call: TRBV20-1
j_call: TRBJ2-1
clone_size: -
d_call: -
cdr3_nt: TGCAGTGCTAGAGATATTTTGTTTGGGCTCCATGAGCAGTTCTTC
cdr3_aa: CSARDILFGLHEQFF

v_call: TRBV2
j_call: TRBJ2-5
clone_size: -
d_call: TRBD2
cdr3_nt: TGTGCCATCTGTTCAGGGGTGGGTAGACTAGCGGCACAAGAGACCCAGTACTTC
cdr3_aa: CAICSGVGRLAAQETQYF

v_call: TRBV11-2
j_call: TRBJ2-3
clone_size: many
d_call: TRBD2
cdr3_nt: TGTGCCAGCAGTTTAGCGGGTTTCACAGATACGCAGTATTTT
cdr3_aa: CASSLAGFTDTQYF

v_call: TRBV6-1
j_call: TRBJ2-7
clone_size: many
d_call: -
cdr3_nt: TGTGCCAGCACCGATAGTAGGGGCCCTCGCGAGCAGTACTTC
cdr3_aa: CASTDSRGPREQYF

v_call: TRBV29-1
j_call: TRBJ2-1
clone_size: few
d_call: TRBD2
cdr3_nt: TGCAGCAAAAAAACTAGCGGGAGTTTCAATGAGCAGTTCTTC
cdr3_aa: CSKKTSGSFNEQFF

v_call: TRBV12-3/TRBV12-4
j_call: TRBJ2-1
clone_size: -
d_call: TRBD1
cdr3_nt: TGTGCCAGCAGTTTGGGACAGGGGGCTTGGAATGAGCAGTTCTTC
cdr3_aa: CASSLGQGAWNEQFF

v_call: TRBV10-3
j_call: TRBJ2-7
clone_size: -
d_call: -
cdr3_nt: TGTGCCATCAGTGAACGGGATTACTACGAGCAGTACTTC
cdr3_aa: CAISERDYYEQYF

v_call: TRBV27
j_call: TRBJ2-7
clone_size: few
d_call: -
cdr3_nt: TGTGCCAGCAGCTCAGGGCTCGGAGCGTACGAGCAGTACTTC
cdr3_aa: CASSSGLGAYEQYF

v_call: TRBV20-1
j_call: TRBJ2-7
clone_size: many
d_call: TRBD1
cdr3_nt: TGCAGTGCTAGAGAGTACCTGGGACAGAGCTACGAGCAGTACTTC
cdr3_aa: CSAREYLGQSYEQYF